This T cell receptor beta chain stems from a study of T cell responses to AZD1222 COVID-19 vaccine listed by TCRdb under 2021. In terms of the full investigation: AZD1222 recipients given second doses at about 4 weeks or at about 12 weeks were pooled, since spike-specific TCR depth and breadth were not found to differ between the two schedules. Trial participants were enrolled by age into 18-55, 56-69 and 70-plus year subgroups, with approximately 150, 30 and 60 TCR-sequenced participants respectively. TCR sequencing covered 230 or so trial participants: 200 to 210 given two doses of AZD1222 and approximately 25 given two doses of MenACWY control vaccine.

The CDR3 regions of human TCRbeta chains were analyzed by immunosequencing. For the original study's pipeline: TCRs in the repertoires were matched against a reference library of SARS-CoV-2-specific TCRs that had been generated with the MIRA antigen-specificity platform. Breadth meant the fraction of unique TCRs that were SARS-CoV-2-associated, whereas depth meant the fraction of total T cells that were SARS-CoV-2-associated. Using the MIRA data, each spike-specific TCR was assigned both to the spike region to which the TCR was reactive and to a CD4 or CD8 class. Log10-transformed breadth and depth values were compared by one-way ANOVA with Sidak's multiple comparisons tests. TCRdb stores this immuneACCESS table with in-frame sequences only. Part of the clones is absent; in the studies checked, under half of the shortfall reflects unresolved V genes, and no reason is known for the rest. For V, J and clone size, that table is used; D and trimming come from the DNA. The sample table contains approximately 190,000 clones; only one count was recorded for roughly 90% of them. The ten largest clonotypes hold approximately 0.98% of the sample.

The CDR3 holds 15 amino acids from the cysteine to the phenylalanine. Just the 45-base CDR3 DNA is kept, in frame starting at base 1. The germline V gene (reference sequence) gives CDR1 as SEHNR and CDR2 as FQNEAQ. Germline trimming amounts to 10 bases on V and 3 bases on J, with 11 as the count of junction bases outside the gene matches. This specimen's time point label, per the study, means: baseline before first vaccination. Vaccinee samples were obtained from the UK trials COV001 and COV002, which included a single-blind randomized controlled phase 2/3 trial of AZD1222 (ChAdOx1 nCoV-19) in healthy adults. Trial participant PBMC samples were collected at day 0 and day 28 after the second dose for TCRbeta chain sequencing. This clone came up once. Its specific antigen is unknown. No base quality information exists; no much larger clone differs at one position. Broad study findings and their caveats: CD4 TCRs associated with the vaccine covered the entire spike protein, and the dominant responses were in regions 160-218 and 743-854. Conclusions about previously exposed vaccinees are limited because only six or seven AZD1222 recipients were SARS-CoV-2 seropositive at baseline. Participants were mostly white British and included more females than males, and it was suggested by the authors that clonal diversity may have been underestimated. In the small 56-69-year group, the increase in depth fell short of significance, most likely because of low power. Nearly half of unique spike-specific TCRs reportedly recognized epitopes outside regions mutated in the B.1.351 and B.1.1.7 variants. No day 14 peak-response samples were available, so repertoires were characterized only after the peak T cell response. After two AZD1222 doses, spike-specific TCR breadth and depth were significantly higher than at day 0 and than in MenACWY recipients.

This sequence originates from an adult in good health. The sample in question was peripheral blood, obtained on day 0 of AZD1222 vaccination. In this chain, TRBV7-9 is recombined with TRBJ2-2; the junction holds 7 bases that match TRBD2. CDR3 sequence: CATPPEGGYTGELFF. The DNA reads as follows: TGTGCCACCCCCCCTGAGGGAGGGTACACCGGGGAGCTGTTTTTT.